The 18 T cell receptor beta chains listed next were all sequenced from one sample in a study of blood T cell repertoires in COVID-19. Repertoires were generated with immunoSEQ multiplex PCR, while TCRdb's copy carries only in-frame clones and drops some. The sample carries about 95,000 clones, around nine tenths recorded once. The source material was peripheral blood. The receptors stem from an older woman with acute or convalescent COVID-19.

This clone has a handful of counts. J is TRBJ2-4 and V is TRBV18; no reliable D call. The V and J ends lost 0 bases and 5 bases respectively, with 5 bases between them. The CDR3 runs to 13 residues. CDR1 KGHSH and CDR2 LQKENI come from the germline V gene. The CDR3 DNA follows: TGTGCCAGCTCACCACCTACAGAAAACATTCAGTACTTC. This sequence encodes CASSPPTENIQYF.

The CDR3 coding sequence is TGCACCAGCAGCCAAGATGGTATCGGCGGATACGAGCAGTACGTC. Translation: CTSSQDGIGGYEQYV. The V call is TRBV1, the J call TRBJ2-7; the DNA was not used to check the table's D call, TRBD2. TRBV1 is deemed a pseudogene. This CDR3 spans 15 amino acids.

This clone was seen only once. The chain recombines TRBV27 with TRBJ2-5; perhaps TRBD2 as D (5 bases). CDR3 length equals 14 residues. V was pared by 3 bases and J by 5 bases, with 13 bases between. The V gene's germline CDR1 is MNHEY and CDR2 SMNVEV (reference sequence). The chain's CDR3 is CASSFGGIGETQYF. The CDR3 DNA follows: TGTGCCAGCAGTTTTGGAGGTATAGGGGAGACCCAGTACTTC.

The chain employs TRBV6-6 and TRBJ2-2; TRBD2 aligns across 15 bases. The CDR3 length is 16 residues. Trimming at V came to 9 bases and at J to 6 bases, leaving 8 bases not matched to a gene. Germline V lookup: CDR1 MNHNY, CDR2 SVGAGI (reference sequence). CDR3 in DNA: TGTGCCAGTTCGGGACTAGCGGGGGGTAGCCCCGGGGAGCTGTTTTTT. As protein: CASSGLAGGSPGELFF.

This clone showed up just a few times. The DNA for the CDR3 is TGCGCCAGCAGCCAAGTTTCGGACAGTAATTCACCCCTCCACTTT. This codes for CASSQVSDSNSPLHF. The rearrangement joins TRBV4-1 to TRBJ1-6; weak D call: TRBD1 (6 bases). Germline-derived CDR1 and CDR2 are MGHRA and YSYEKL. This CDR3 comprises 15 residues. V shed 1 base and J shed 6 bases, with 10 bases lying between them.

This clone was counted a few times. The CDR3 is CSVRQGVPPVEKLFF. Here the CDR3 DNA reads TGCAGCGTACGACAGGGGGTGCCGCCGGTTGAAAAACTGTTTTTT. V usage is TRBV29-1 and J usage is TRBJ1-4; 9 nucleotides line up with TRBD1. The junction had 12 bases not matched to a gene; V was cut back by 6 bases and J by 7 bases. Germline lookup yields CDR1 SQVTM and CDR2 ANQGSEA. CDR3 size: 15 residues.

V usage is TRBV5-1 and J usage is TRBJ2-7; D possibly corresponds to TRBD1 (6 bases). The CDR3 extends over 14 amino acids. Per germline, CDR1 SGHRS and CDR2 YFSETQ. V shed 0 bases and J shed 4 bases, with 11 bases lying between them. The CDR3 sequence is CASSLGQGKYEQYF. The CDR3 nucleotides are TGCGCCAGCAGCTTGGGTCAGGGGAAATACGAGCAGTACTTC.

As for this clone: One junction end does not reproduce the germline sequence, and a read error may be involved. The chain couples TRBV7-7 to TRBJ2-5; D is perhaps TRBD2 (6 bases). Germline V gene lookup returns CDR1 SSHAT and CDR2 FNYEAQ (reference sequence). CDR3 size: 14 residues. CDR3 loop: CASSPLALQETQYF. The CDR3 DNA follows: TGTGCTAGCAGCCCTCTAGCGCTCCAAGAGACCCAGTACTTC.

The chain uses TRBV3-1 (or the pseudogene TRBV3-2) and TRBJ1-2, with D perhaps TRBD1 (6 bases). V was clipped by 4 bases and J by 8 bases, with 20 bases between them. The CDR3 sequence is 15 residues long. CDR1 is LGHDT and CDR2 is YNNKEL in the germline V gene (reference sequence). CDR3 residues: CASSLVTRAGEGYTF. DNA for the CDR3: TGTGCCAGCAGCCTGGTCACTAGGGCAGGGGAGGGCTACACCTTC.

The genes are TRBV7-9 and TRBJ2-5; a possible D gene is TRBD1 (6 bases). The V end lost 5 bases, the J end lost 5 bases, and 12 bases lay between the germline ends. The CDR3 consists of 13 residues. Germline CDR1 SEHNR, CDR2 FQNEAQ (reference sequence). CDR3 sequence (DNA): TGTGCCAGCAGCAAGGACCAGGGGGAGACCCAGTACTTC. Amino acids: CASSKDQGETQYF.

The CDR3 here is CASSTPARGVYGYTF. CDR3 bases: TGTGCCAGCAGTACCCCGGCCCGCGGGGTCTATGGCTACACCTTC. The rearrangement uses TRBV28 and TRBJ1-2; D unclear. Trimming removed 5 bases from V and 4 bases from J, with 17 bases in between. Germline lookup yields CDR1 MDHEN and CDR2 SYDVKM. CDR3 size: 15 residues.

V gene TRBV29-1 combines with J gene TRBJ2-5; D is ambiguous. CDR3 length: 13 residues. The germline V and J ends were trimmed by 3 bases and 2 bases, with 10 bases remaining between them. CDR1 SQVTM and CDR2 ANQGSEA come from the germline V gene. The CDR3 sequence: CSVDLGSQETQYF. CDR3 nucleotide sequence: TGCAGCGTTGATTTGGGCTCGCAAGAGACCCAGTACTTC.

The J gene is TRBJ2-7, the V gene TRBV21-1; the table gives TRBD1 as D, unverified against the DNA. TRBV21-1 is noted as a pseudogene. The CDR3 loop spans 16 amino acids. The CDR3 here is CASSKLGTGKTYEQYF. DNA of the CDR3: TGTGCCAGCAGCAAACTGGGGACAGGGAAGACCTACGAGCAGTACTTC.

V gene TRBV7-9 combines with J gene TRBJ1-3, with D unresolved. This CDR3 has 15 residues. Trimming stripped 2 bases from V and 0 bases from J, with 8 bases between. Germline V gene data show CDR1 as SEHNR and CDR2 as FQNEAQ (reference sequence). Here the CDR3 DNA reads TGTGCCAGCAGCTTAACGGGTATCTCTGGAAACACCATATATTTT. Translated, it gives CASSLTGISGNTIYF.

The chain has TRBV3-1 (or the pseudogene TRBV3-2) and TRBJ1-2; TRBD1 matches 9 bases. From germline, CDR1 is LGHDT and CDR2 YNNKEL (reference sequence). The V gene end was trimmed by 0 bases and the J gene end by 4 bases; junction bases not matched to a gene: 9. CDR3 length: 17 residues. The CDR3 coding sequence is TGTGCCAGCAGCCAAGATCTTGGGACAGGGCAGGGCTATGGCTACACCTTC. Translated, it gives CASSQDLGTGQGYGYTF.

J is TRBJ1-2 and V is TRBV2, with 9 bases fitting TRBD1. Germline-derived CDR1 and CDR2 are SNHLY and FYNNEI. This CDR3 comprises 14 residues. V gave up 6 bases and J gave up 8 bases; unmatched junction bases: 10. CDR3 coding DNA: TGTGCCAGCAGCATTCAACAGGGGGCAGGCGGCTACACCTTC. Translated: CASSIQQGAGGYTF.

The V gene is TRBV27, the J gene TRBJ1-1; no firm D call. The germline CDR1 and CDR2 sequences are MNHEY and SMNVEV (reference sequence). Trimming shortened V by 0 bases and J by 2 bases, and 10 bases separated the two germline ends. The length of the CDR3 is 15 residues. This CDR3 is CASSLSTVLNTEAFF. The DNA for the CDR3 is TGTGCCAGCAGTTTATCCACAGTTCTCAACACTGAAGCTTTCTTT.

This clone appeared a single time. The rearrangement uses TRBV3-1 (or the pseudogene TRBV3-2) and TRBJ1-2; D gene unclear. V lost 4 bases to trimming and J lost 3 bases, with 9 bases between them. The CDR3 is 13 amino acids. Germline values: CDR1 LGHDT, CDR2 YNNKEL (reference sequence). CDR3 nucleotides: TGTGCCAGCAGCCCGGGTCTCTACTATGGCTACACCTTC. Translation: CASSPGLYYGYTF.